This passage covers 32 T cell receptor beta chains from one sample sequenced in a study of blood T cell repertoires in COVID-19. Repertoires were generated with immunoSEQ multiplex PCR, while TCRdb's copy carries only in-frame clones and drops some. The sample has some 17,000 clones; under 95% are singletons. Sequenced material: peripheral blood. The origin of the receptors is a man aged 60-69 years with active COVID-19.

The V and J genes are TRBV29-1 and TRBJ1-5; tentatively, D is TRBD1 (5 bases). Between the trimmed V and J ends, which lost 6 bases and 5 bases, there was a span of 14 bases. CDR1 is SQVTM and CDR2 is ANQGSEA in the germline V gene. The CDR3 loop spans 13 amino acids. CDR3 nucleotides: TGCAGCGTAATCCAGGGTGGGGATCAGCCCCAGCATTTT. It yields the protein CSVIQGGDQPQHF.

This clone was picked up one time. The chain recombines TRBV19 with TRBJ2-6, with 8 bases that match TRBD2. The V gene's germline CDR1 is LNHDA and CDR2 SQIVND (reference sequence). This CDR3 is built from 15 residues. V lost 6 bases, J lost 2 bases, and 3 bases stayed unmatched. The CDR3 is CASRSRGAGANVLTF. CDR3 coding DNA: TGTGCCAGTAGATCGCGGGGGGCTGGGGCCAACGTCCTGACTTTC. The variable domain in full, with the rest retrieved from reference TRBV19 and TRBJ2-6, is DGGITQSPKYLFRKEGQNVTLSCEQNLNHDAMYWYRQDPGQGLRLIYYSQIVNDFQKGDIAEGYSVSREKKESFPLTVTSAQKNPTAFYLCASRSRGAGANVLTFGAGSRLTVL.

The chain employs TRBV4-1 and TRBJ2-5; the D gene is possibly TRBD2 (6 bases). From germline, CDR1 is MGHRA and CDR2 YSYEKL. V gave up 0 bases and J gave up 3 bases, with 11 bases separating them. This CDR3 has 15 residues. The CDR3 coding sequence is TGCGCCAGCAGCCAAGAGGAGGGTGGGGAAGAGACCCAGTACTTC. As protein: CASSQEEGGEETQYF.

The chain joins TRBV6-4 to TRBJ1-1; a possible D gene is TRBD1 (5 bases). The CDR3 sequence is 13 residues long. Germline values: CDR1 MRHNA, CDR2 SNTAGT. V lost 4 bases to trimming and J lost 2 bases, with 8 bases between them. The CDR3 reads CASSVDSNTEAFF. The CDR3 region has the DNA TGTGCCAGCAGTGTCGACAGCAACACTGAAGCTTTCTTT.

The genes are TRBV5-1 and TRBJ2-1; 8 bases line up with TRBD1. Unmatched junction bases numbered 6, after V lost 2 bases and J lost 8 bases. The germline gives CDR1 SGHRS, CDR2 YFSETQ. The CDR3 length is 14 residues. The CDR3 loop reads CASSLGQGADEQFF. The CDR3 DNA is TGCGCCAGCAGCTTAGGTCAGGGGGCCGATGAGCAGTTCTTC.

The chain employs TRBV3-1 (or the pseudogene TRBV3-2) and TRBJ2-2; 15 bases line up with TRBD2. V was clipped by 3 bases and J by 6 bases; unmatched bases: 14. Germline V gives CDR1 LGHDT, CDR2 YNNKEL (reference sequence). The CDR3 runs 20 residues. In nucleotides, the CDR3 is TGTGCCAGCAGCCACCTCGGACTAGCGGGGGGGTATTTCAAGGCCGGGGAGCTGTTTTTT. Its translation: CASSHLGLAGGYFKAGELFF.

This clone has just one count. The chain combines TRBV9 with TRBJ2-2, with 8 bases that match TRBD2. This CDR3 is built from 24 residues. Germline V gives CDR1 SGDLS, CDR2 YYNGEE. The V and J ends lost 0 bases and 1 base, in that order; junction bases with no gene match: 26. CDR3 region: CASSVVGPFLAGGPDFLNTGELFF. The CDR3 region has the DNA TGTGCCAGCAGCGTAGTGGGACCGTTTTTGGCGGGGGGACCCGATTTTCTGAACACCGGGGAGCTGTTTTTT. Using reference TRBV9 and TRBJ2-2 for the parts outside the CDR3, the full variable domain is DSGVTQTPKHLITATGQRVTLRCSPRSGDLSVYWYQQSLDQGLQFLIQYYNGEERAKGNILERFSAQQFPDLHSELNLSSLELGDSALYFCASSVVGPFLAGGPDFLNTGELFFGEGSRLTVL.

The V gene is TRBV18, the J gene TRBJ1-2; 7 bases fit TRBD1. The CDR3 loop spans 14 amino acids. Germline trimming cut 1 base from V and 6 bases from J; bases unmatched to any gene: 5. In germline, CDR1 is KGHSH, CDR2 LQKENI. The CDR3 loop reads CASSPQTGFDGYTF. The CDR3 DNA reads as TGTGCCAGCTCACCACAGACAGGGTTTGATGGCTACACCTTC.

This chain links TRBV5-5 with TRBJ2-2; 10 nucleotides align to TRBD1. V lost 1 base to trimming and J lost 5 bases; unmatched junction nucleotides: 5. CDR3 size: 16 residues. CDR1 SGHKS and CDR2 YYEKEE come from the germline V gene (reference sequence). The chain's CDR3 is CASSLRTGGMTGELFF. The CDR3 DNA reads as TGTGCCAGCAGCTTGAGGACAGGGGGGATGACCGGGGAGCTGTTTTTT. Filled out from reference TRBV5-5 and TRBJ2-2, the complete variable domain reads DAGVTQSPTHLIKTRGQQVTLRCSPISGHKSVSWYQQVLGQGPQFIFQYYEKEERGRGNFPDRFSARQFPNYSSELNVNALLLGDSALYLCASSLRTGGMTGELFFGEGSRLTVL.

CDR3 DNA sequence: TGTGCCAGCCGCTCGTGGGACAGGGAGGCGGATACGCAGTATTTT. Translating gives CASRSWDREADTQYF. The V and J genes are TRBV5-6 and TRBJ2-3; TRBD1 agrees at 9 bases. The germline CDR1 and CDR2 sequences are SGHDT and YYEEEE. The V and J ends lost 7 bases and 6 bases, in that order; junction bases with no gene match: 12. CDR3 length: 15 amino acids.

This clone appeared a single time. The rearrangement joins TRBV19 to TRBJ1-1; 7 nucleotides agree with TRBD1. The V gene's germline CDR1 is LNHDA and CDR2 SQIVND (reference sequence). Trimming cost V 5 bases and J 3 bases; bases outside gene matches: 6. The CDR3 has 14 amino acids. The CDR3 spells CASSLGTADTEAFF. The CDR3 nucleotides are TGTGCCAGTAGTCTCGGGACAGCTGACACTGAAGCTTTCTTT. Full variable domain (rest looked up from reference TRBV19 and TRBJ1-1): DGGITQSPKYLFRKEGQNVTLSCEQNLNHDAMYWYRQDPGQGLRLIYYSQIVNDFQKGDIAEGYSVSREKKESFPLTVTSAQKNPTAFYLCASSLGTADTEAFFGQGTRLTVV.

The rearrangement uses TRBV19 and TRBJ2-4; a possible D gene is TRBD1 (5 bases). Trimming cost V 4 bases and J 8 bases, with 24 bases left between them. The CDR3 has 17 amino acids. Germline V lookup: CDR1 LNHDA, CDR2 SQIVND (reference sequence). The CDR3: CASSKSQLVQGRDIQYF. CDR3 in DNA: TGTGCCAGTAGTAAATCCCAGCTCGTTCAGGGCCGAGACATTCAGTACTTC.

J is TRBJ2-5 and V is TRBV2; 12 positions match TRBD1. In germline, CDR1 is SNHLY, CDR2 FYNNEI. The CDR3 covers 16 residues. V shed 4 bases and J 4 bases; nucleotides not matched to a gene: 7. CDR3 nucleotides: TGTGCCAGCAGTGGGGGACAGGGGGCCGGTCGAGAGACCCAGTACTTC. It specifies CASSGGQGAGRETQYF.

Of note for this clone: At one of its ends the junction is not consistent with the germline gene, which may arise from a read error. The rearrangement joins TRBV6-5 to TRBJ1-5; TRBD1 agrees at 9 bases. Germline V gene lookup returns CDR1 MNHEY and CDR2 SVGAGI. This CDR3 contains 13 residues. The CDR3, as DNA: TGTGCCACCAAGGGACAGGGCAACCAGCCCCAGCATTTT. Its protein is CATKGQGNQPQHF.

The CDR3 bases are TGTGCCAGCAGGTCGACAGGGTACAATGAGCAGTTCTTC. This sequence encodes CASRSTGYNEQFF. This chain uses TRBV7-9 with TRBJ2-1; 7 bases match TRBD1. This CDR3 region has 13 residues. J was trimmed by 4 bases and V by 6 bases; bases with no gene match: 3. The germline V gene encodes CDR1 SEHNR and CDR2 FQNEAQ (reference sequence).

Here the CDR3 reads CASSLYFGVGVGGELFF. In DNA, the CDR3 is TGTGCCAGTAGTTTATATTTCGGAGTAGGGGTCGGGGGGGAGCTGTTTTTT. V usage is TRBV19 and J usage is TRBJ2-2; D might be TRBD1 (5 bases). Trimming took 5 bases from V and 8 from J, leaving 24 bases between them. This CDR3 spans 17 amino acids. Per the germline V gene, CDR1 is LNHDA and CDR2 is SQIVND (reference sequence).

This chain uses TRBV27 with TRBJ2-2, with a possible D match to TRBD1 (6 bases). The germline V gene has CDR1 MNHEY and CDR2 SMNVEV (reference sequence). Trimming left V 4 bases short and J 4 bases short, with 16 bases between. The CDR3 covers 16 residues. The CDR3 DNA follows: TGTGCCAGCAGTTCCCCCAGGGGATGGGGCACCGGGGAGCTGTTTTTT. This codes for CASSSPRGWGTGELFF.

The V call is TRBV15, the J call TRBJ1-3; D gene ambiguous. V was pared by 3 bases and J by 2 bases, with 2 bases between. CDR1 LNHNV and CDR2 YYDKDF come from the germline V gene (reference sequence). The CDR3 length is 12 residues. This chain's CDR3 is CATSSTGNTIYF. For the CDR3, the DNA is TGTGCCACCAGCAGTACTGGAAACACCATATATTTT.

V usage is TRBV6-2 or TRBV6-3 and J usage is TRBJ1-2; a weak D match, TRBD1 (6 bases). From germline, CDR1 is MNHEY and CDR2 SVGEGT. This CDR3 spans 14 amino acids. V was pared by 5 bases and J by 5 bases, with 15 bases between. The CDR3 protein is CASSLAGVVYGYTF. The CDR3 region has the DNA TGTGCCAGCAGTCTCGCAGGGGTGGTATATGGCTACACCTTC.

The chain uses TRBV19 and TRBJ1-5; TRBD1 aligns across 7 bases. The CDR3 covers 16 residues. Germline lookup yields CDR1 LNHDA and CDR2 SQIVND (reference sequence). J gave up 4 bases and V 0 bases, and 6 bases lay outside the gene matches. The CDR3 sequence: CASSIDGGQHNQPQHF. The CDR3 DNA sequence: TGTGCCAGTAGTATAGATGGGGGACAGCATAATCAGCCCCAGCATTTT.

This chain uses TRBV3-1 (or the pseudogene TRBV3-2) with TRBJ1-6; weak D call: TRBD1 (6 bases). This CDR3 comprises 14 residues. The germline V and J ends were trimmed by 2 bases and 8 bases, with 10 bases remaining between them. In germline, CDR1 is LGHDT, CDR2 YNNKEL (reference sequence). The CDR3 region is CASSQQGRDSPLHF. The CDR3 nucleotides are TGTGCCAGCAGCCAACAGGGGCGCGATTCACCCCTCCACTTT.

The V and J genes are TRBV3-1 (or the pseudogene TRBV3-2) and TRBJ1-4, with TRBD1 identical over 9 bases. The ends lost 5 bases at V and 8 bases at J; junction bases unmatched: 9. Germline CDR1 LGHDT, CDR2 YNNKEL (reference sequence). The CDR3 has 15 amino acids. CDR3 loop: CASSTHDRGGEKLFF. The CDR3 DNA follows: TGTGCCAGCAGCACCCACGACAGGGGGGGAGAAAAACTGTTTTTT.

The gene calls are TRBV20-1 and TRBJ2-1; 8 nucleotides line up with TRBD2. CDR3 length equals 15 residues. CDR1 and CDR2 (germline): DFQATT, SNEGSKA (reference sequence). V shed 3 bases and J 6 bases; nucleotides not matched to a gene: 10. Here the CDR3 DNA reads TGCAGTGCTAGTGCGTTTTCCGGGGGGGCCAATGAGCAGTTCTTC. It translates to CSASAFSGGANEQFF.

Written as DNA, the CDR3 is TGTGCCAGCAGTTTATCCCGGGTCCGGGGTGGCTACACCTTC. Its translation is CASSLSRVRGGYTF. V gene TRBV28 combines with J gene TRBJ1-2; no firm D call. Germline CDR1 and CDR2: MDHEN and SYDVKM. V shed 1 base and J shed 7 bases, with 13 bases lying between them. The CDR3 runs to 14 residues.

The chain uses TRBV5-1 and TRBJ2-7; 8 bases are a match to TRBD1. Germline V gives CDR1 SGHRS, CDR2 YFSETQ. The length of the CDR3 is 15 residues. J was trimmed by 6 bases and V by 3 bases; bases with no gene match: 11. CDR3 amino acids: CASSSALTGESEQYF. CDR3 DNA sequence: TGCGCCAGCAGCTCAGCTCTGACAGGGGAGTCCGAGCAGTACTTC.

The rearrangement joins TRBV6-5 to TRBJ1-5; D unclear. CDR3 length: 15 amino acids. Deletions cut 0 bases from V and 0 bases from J, with 6 bases between. Per germline, CDR1 MNHEY and CDR2 SVGAGI. The CDR3 DNA sequence: TGTGCCAGCAGTTACTCGAGGAATAGCAATCAGCCCCAGCATTTT. As protein: CASSYSRNSNQPQHF.

The chain joins TRBV29-1 to TRBJ2-1, with a tentative D call TRBD1 (6 bases). Per germline, CDR1 SQVTM and CDR2 ANQGSEA. V shed 7 bases and J shed 11 bases, with 15 bases lying between them. The CDR3 totals 11 residues. CDR3 protein: CSGEGRGKQFF. CDR3 nucleotide sequence: TGCAGCGGCGAGGGCAGGGGCAAGCAGTTCTTC.

The gene calls are TRBV28 and TRBJ2-2, with 8 bases lining up with TRBD2. The trim removed 7 bases at V and 4 bases at J, leaving 8 bases unmatched. The length of the CDR3 is 15 residues. The V gene's germline CDR1 is MDHEN and CDR2 SYDVKM. The CDR3, as DNA: TGTGCCAGCACCAAGGCCGGGACTAGCACCGGGGAGCTGTTTTTT. This codes for CASTKAGTSTGELFF.

The chain combines TRBV5-6 with TRBJ2-7; 7 bases agree with TRBD1. CDR3 length: 15 residues. The V gene's germline CDR1 is SGHDT and CDR2 YYEEEE. Trimming cost V 4 bases and J 0 bases; bases outside gene matches: 7. CDR3 region: CASSMAGGLSYEQYF. The CDR3 DNA is TGTGCCAGCAGCATGGCAGGGGGTCTCTCCTACGAGCAGTACTTC.

The chain couples TRBV6-5 to TRBJ2-3, with 9 bases identical to TRBD2. Per germline, CDR1 MNHEY and CDR2 SVGAGI. The CDR3 spans 13 residues. Losses at the gene ends were 6 bases for V and 10 bases for J; bases not matched to a gene: 8. This chain's CDR3 is CASRSSGEVAQYF. CDR3 in DNA: TGTGCCAGCAGGTCTAGCGGGGAGGTGGCGCAGTATTTT.

DNA of the CDR3: TGTGCCAGTAGTATCGACAGGGCCTCTGGAAACACCATATATTTT. It specifies CASSIDRASGNTIYF. The chain carries TRBV19 and TRBJ1-3, with 7 bases identical to TRBD1. This CDR3 has 15 residues. The V gene's germline CDR1 is LNHDA and CDR2 SQIVND (reference sequence). V shed 3 bases, J shed 0 bases, and the junction held 2 bases outside the gene matches.

The V call is TRBV6-5, the J call TRBJ2-5, with 8 nucleotides matching TRBD2. The CDR3 loop spans 13 amino acids. J was trimmed by 9 bases and V by 6 bases; bases with no gene match: 9. CDR1 MNHEY and CDR2 SVGAGI come from the germline V gene. The CDR3, as DNA: TGTGCCAGCAGCCTCTCGGACGGGGGGGCCCAGTACTTC. Protein: CASSLSDGGAQYF.